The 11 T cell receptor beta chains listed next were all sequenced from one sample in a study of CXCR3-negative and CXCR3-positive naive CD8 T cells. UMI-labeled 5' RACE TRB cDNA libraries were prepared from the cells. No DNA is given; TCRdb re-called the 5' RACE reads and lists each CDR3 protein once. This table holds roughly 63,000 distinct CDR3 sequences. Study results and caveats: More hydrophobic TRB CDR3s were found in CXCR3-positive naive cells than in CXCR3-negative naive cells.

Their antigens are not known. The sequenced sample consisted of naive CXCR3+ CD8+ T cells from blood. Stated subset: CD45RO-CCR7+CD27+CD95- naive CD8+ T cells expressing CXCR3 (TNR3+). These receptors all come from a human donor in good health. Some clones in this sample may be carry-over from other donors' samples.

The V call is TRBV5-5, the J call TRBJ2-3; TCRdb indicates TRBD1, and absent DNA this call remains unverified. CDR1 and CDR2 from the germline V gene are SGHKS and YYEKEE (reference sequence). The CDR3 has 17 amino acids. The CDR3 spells CASSSAAGAALVDTQYF.

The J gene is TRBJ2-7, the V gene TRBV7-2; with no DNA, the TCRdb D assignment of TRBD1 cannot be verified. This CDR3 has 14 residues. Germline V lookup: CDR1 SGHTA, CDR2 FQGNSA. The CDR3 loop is CASSLWDRGGEQYF.

The CDR3 loop reads CSVAGGWVGSTEAFF. The gene calls are TRBV29-1 and TRBJ1-1. Per the germline V gene, CDR1 is SQVTM and CDR2 is ANQGSEA. This CDR3 has 15 amino acids.

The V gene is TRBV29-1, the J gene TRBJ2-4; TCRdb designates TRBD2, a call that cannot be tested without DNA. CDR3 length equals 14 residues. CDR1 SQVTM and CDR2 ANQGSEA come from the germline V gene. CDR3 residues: CSVSLGDGKNIQYF. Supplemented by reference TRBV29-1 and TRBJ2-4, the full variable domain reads SAVISQKPSRDICQRGTSLTIQCQVDSQVTMMFWYRQQPGQSLTLIATANQGSEATYESGFVIDKFPISRPNLTFSTLTVSNMSPEDSSIYLCSVSLGDGKNIQYFGAGTRLSVL.

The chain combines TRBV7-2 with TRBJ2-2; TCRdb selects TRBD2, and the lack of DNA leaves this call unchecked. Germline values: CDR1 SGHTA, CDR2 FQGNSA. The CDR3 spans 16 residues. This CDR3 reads CASSLIPRGGSGELFF.

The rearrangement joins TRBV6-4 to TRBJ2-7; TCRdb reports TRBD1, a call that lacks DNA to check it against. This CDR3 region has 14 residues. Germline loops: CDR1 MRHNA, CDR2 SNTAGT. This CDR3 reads CATRRDAGAYEQYF.

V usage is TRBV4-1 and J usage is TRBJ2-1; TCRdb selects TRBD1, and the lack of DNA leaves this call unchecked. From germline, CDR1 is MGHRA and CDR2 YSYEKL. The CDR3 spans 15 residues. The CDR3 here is CASSPAGVAYNEQFF.

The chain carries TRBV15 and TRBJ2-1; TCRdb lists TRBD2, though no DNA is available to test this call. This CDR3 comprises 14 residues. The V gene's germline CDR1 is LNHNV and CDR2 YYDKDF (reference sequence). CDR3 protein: CATSPRSGSDEQFF.

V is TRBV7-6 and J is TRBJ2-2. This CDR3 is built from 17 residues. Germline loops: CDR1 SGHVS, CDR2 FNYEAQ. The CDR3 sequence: CASSLSGLGTNTGELFF.

The CDR3 here is CASTLSTGRPGELFF. The J gene is TRBJ2-2, the V gene TRBV6-1; absent DNA, TCRdb's TRBD1 call cannot be checked. CDR1 MNHNS and CDR2 SASEGT come from the germline V gene. The CDR3 runs 15 residues.

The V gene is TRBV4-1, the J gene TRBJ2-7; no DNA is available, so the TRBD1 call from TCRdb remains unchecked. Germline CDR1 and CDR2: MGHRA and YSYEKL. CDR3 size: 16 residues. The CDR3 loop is CASSETPGGLSYEQYF.